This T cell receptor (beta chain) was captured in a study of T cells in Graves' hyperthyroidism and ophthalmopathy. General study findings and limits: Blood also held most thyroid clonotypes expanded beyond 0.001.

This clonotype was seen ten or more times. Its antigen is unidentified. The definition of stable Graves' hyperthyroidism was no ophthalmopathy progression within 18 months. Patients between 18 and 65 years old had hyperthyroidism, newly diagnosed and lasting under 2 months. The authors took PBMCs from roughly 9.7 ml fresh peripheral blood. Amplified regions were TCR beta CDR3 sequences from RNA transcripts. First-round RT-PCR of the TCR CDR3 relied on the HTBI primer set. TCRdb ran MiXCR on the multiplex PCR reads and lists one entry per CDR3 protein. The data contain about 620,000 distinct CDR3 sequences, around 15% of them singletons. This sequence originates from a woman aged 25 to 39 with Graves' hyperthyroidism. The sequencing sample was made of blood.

The CDR3 loop is CASSPGQGSNEQYF. The CDR3 coding sequence is TGTGCCAGCAGCCCGGGACAGGGGAGTAACGAGCAGTACTTC. The rearrangement links TRBV12-3 or TRBV12-4 to TRBJ2-7; 10 bases agree with TRBD1. The CDR3 sequence is 14 residues long. V gave up 6 bases and J gave up 5 bases; unmatched junction bases: 7.